This TCR beta chain was recorded in a study of blood T cell repertoires in COVID-19. Study overall: The United States, Italy and Spain were the sources of the acute and convalescent COVID-19 samples.

J was trimmed by 2 bases and V by 6 bases; bases with no gene match: 17. CDR1 is MDHEN and CDR2 is SYDVKM in the germline V gene. The CDR3 has 19 residues. The table came from immunoSEQ multiplex PCR; TCRdb's copy has only in-frame clones and leaves some out. The repertoire holds around 270,000 clones, with around 86% as singletons. The clonotype originates from a woman aged 60-70 years with COVID-19, enrolled during active disease. This sequence joins TRBV28 and TRBJ1-3; 9 bases are shared with TRBD1. Sequencing was carried out using peripheral blood. The CDR3 is CASRRRTGVSSLTGNTIYF. As DNA, the CDR3 is TGTGCCAGCAGAAGAAGGACAGGGGTATCAAGTCTAACTGGAAACACCATATATTTT.